Following are 13 T cell receptor beta chains from one sample sequenced in a study of post-analysis software for immune sequencing data. Overall study findings and caveats: Roughly 5 TRBV segments, including TRBV5-6, TRBV5-1 and TRBV20-1, were more frequent in patients than controls.

These receptors have no known antigen. Unique molecular identifiers were present in the TCR beta cDNA libraries. TCRdb processed the PCR reads anew with MiXCR; each CDR3 protein has one entry. The sample consists of 600,000 to 750,000 distinct CDR3 sequences, more than 50% of them appearing once. The sequenced sample was blood. The receptors shown here come from a girl aged 2-10 years with multiple sclerosis.

The rearrangement links TRBV7-2 to TRBJ2-3; weak D call: TRBD2 (5 bases). V gave up 2 bases and J gave up 4 bases, with 13 bases separating them. This CDR3 is built from 15 residues. Germline loops: CDR1 SGHTA, CDR2 FQGNSA. The CDR3 loop reads CASSLMGVGADTQYF. The CDR3 DNA reads TGTGCCAGCAGCTTAATGGGAGTGGGAGCAGATACGCAGTATTTT.

J is TRBJ2-1 and V is TRBV5-5, with 12 bases lining up with TRBD2. Germline assignment: CDR1 SGHKS and CDR2 YYEKEE (reference sequence). The CDR3 covers 15 residues. The ends lost 4 bases at V and 6 bases at J; junction bases unmatched: 5. CDR3 DNA: TGTGCCAGCAGCCTACTAGCGGGGGGCTTCAATGAGCAGTTCTTC. This codes for CASSLLAGGFNEQFF.

This clonotype showed up just a few times. The chain links TRBV20-1 to TRBJ1-2, with D unresolved. The CDR3 covers 12 residues. In germline, CDR1 is DFQATT, CDR2 SNEGSKA (reference sequence). Trimming removed 4 bases from V and 0 bases from J, with 6 bases in between. This CDR3 reads CSAISANYGYTF. CDR3 in DNA: TGCAGTGCTATCAGTGCTAACTATGGCTACACCTTC.

The V and J genes are TRBV5-1 and TRBJ1-1; 7 nucleotides agree with TRBD1. The CDR3 contains 16 residues. V gave up 4 bases and J gave up 2 bases; unmatched junction bases: 11. CDR1 is SGHRS, CDR2 YFSETQ, per germline. The DNA of the CDR3 is TGCGCCAGCAGCCCGCGGAGGACAGGACCCAACACTGAAGCTTTCTTT. As protein: CASSPRRTGPNTEAFF.

This clonotype has a handful of counts. The rearrangement uses TRBV20-1 and TRBJ2-3; D not certain. This CDR3 is built from 12 residues. The germline V and J ends were trimmed by 4 bases and 0 bases, with 5 bases remaining between them. Germline lookup yields CDR1 DFQATT and CDR2 SNEGSKA (reference sequence). The CDR3 loop reads CSATRSTDTQYF. CDR3 nucleotide sequence: TGCAGTGCTACGCGGAGCACAGATACGCAGTATTTT.

This clonotype was seen more than once but under ten times. The chain uses TRBV6-5 and TRBJ2-1; 7 bases line up with TRBD2. The CDR3 has 15 amino acids. Germline CDR1 and CDR2: MNHEY and SVGAGI. The trim removed 6 bases at V and 7 bases at J, leaving 12 bases unmatched. The CDR3 here is CASRPGREWWNEQFF. The CDR3 nucleotides read TGTGCCAGCAGACCAGGGCGGGAGTGGTGGAATGAGCAGTTCTTC.

The rearrangement uses TRBV29-1 and TRBJ2-1; weak D call: TRBD2 (5 bases). CDR1 is SQVTM, CDR2 ANQGSEA, per germline. The CDR3 loop spans 15 amino acids. Trimming pared 4 bases from V and 0 bases from J, leaving 13 bases between. CDR3 region: CSVVGGPSSYNEQFF. DNA of the CDR3: TGCAGCGTTGTAGGCGGGCCTAGCTCCTACAATGAGCAGTTCTTC.

In this sample, this clonotype turned up a few times. The chain has TRBV2 and TRBJ1-1, with 8 nucleotides matching TRBD1. J gave up 4 bases and V 5 bases, and 3 bases lay outside the gene matches. This CDR3 has 13 residues. From germline, CDR1 is SNHLY and CDR2 FYNNEI. CDR3 sequence: CASSQGAVTEAFF. In DNA, the CDR3 is TGTGCCAGCAGTCAGGGGGCTGTCACTGAAGCTTTCTTT.

The CDR3 coding sequence is TGTGCCAGCAGTGTGGGGCAGAACCTCAACAATGAGCAGTTCTTC. Its protein product is CASSVGQNLNNEQFF. The J gene is TRBJ2-1, the V gene TRBV6-1, with D perhaps TRBD1 (5 bases). From germline, CDR1 is MNHNS and CDR2 SASEGT. Deletions cut 4 bases from V and 5 bases from J, with 15 bases between. CDR3 length: 15 amino acids.

In its sample, this clonotype was seen a few times. This CDR3 reads CSVDLSRQGAWGYTF. The CDR3 bases are TGCAGCGTTGATTTAAGTCGACAGGGGGCTTGGGGCTACACCTTC. This rearrangement joins TRBV29-1 to TRBJ1-2, with TRBD1 matching over 10 bases. Trimming at V came to 3 bases and at J to 8 bases, leaving 12 bases not matched to a gene. The germline V gene encodes CDR1 SQVTM and CDR2 ANQGSEA. This CDR3 comprises 15 residues.

This clonotype occurred many times. This chain uses TRBV7-2 with TRBJ1-5; maybe TRBD1 (5 bases). V gave up 2 bases and J gave up 5 bases, with 7 bases separating them. Germline values: CDR1 SGHTA, CDR2 FQGNSA. The CDR3 is 13 amino acids. Here the CDR3 reads CASSLQGDQPQHF. CDR3 sequence (DNA): TGTGCCAGCAGCTTACAGGGTGATCAGCCCCAGCATTTT.

This chain uses TRBV12-3 or TRBV12-4 with TRBJ2-7; 9 positions agree with TRBD2. V lost 4 bases to trimming and J lost 1 base; unmatched junction nucleotides: 5. This CDR3 contains 15 residues. The CDR3 region is CASSSPLAGSYEQYF. The CDR3 DNA sequence: TGTGCCAGCAGTTCTCCCCTAGCGGGATCCTACGAGCAGTACTTC.

Only a few counts were recorded for this clonotype. This rearrangement joins TRBV29-1 to TRBJ2-7, with a weak D call TRBD2 (6 bases). The V gene's germline CDR1 is SQVTM and CDR2 ANQGSEA. The V end was cut by 6 bases, the J end by 1 base, with 16 bases between. The length of the CDR3 is 14 residues. The chain's CDR3 is CSVRRDLRSYEQYF. CDR3 sequence (DNA): TGCAGCGTGCGCCGGGACTTAAGATCCTACGAGCAGTACTTC.